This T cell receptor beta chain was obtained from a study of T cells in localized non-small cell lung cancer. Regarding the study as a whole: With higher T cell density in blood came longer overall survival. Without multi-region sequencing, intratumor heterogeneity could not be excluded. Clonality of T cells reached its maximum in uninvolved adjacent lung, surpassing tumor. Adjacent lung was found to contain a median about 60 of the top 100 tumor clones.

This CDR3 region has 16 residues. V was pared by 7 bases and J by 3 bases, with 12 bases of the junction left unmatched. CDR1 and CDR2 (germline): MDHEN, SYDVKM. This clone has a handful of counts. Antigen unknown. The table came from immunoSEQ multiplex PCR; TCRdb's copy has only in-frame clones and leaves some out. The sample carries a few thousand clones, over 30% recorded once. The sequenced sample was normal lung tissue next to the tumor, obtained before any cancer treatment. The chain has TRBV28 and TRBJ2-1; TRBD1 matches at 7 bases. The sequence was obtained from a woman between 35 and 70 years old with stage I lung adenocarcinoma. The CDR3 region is CASILPGTEFYNEQFF. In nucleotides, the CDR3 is TGTGCCAGCATCTTACCCGGGACAGAATTCTACAATGAGCAGTTCTTC.